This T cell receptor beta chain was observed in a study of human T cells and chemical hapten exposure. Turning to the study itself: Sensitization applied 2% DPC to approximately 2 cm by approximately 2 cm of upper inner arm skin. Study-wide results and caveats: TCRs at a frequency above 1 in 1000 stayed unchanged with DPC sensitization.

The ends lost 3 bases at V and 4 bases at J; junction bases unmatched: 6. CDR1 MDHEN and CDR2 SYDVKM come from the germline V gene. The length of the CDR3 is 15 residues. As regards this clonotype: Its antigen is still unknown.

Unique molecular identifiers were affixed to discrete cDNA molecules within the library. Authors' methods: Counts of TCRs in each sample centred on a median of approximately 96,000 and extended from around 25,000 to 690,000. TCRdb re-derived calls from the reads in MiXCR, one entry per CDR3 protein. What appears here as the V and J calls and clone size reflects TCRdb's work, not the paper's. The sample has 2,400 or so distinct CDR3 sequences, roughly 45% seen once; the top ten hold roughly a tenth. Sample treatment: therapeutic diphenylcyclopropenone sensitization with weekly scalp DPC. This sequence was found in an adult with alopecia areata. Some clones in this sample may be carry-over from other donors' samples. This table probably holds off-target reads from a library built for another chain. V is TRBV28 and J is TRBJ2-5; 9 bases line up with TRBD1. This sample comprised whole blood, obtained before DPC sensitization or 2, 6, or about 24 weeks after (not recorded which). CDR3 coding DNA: TGTGCCAGCAGTTTCGACAGGGGGTCGGCAGAGACCCAGTACTTC. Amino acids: CASSFDRGSAETQYF. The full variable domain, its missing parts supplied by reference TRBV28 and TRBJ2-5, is DVKVTQSSRYLVKRTGEKVFLECVQDMDHENMFWYRQDPGLGLRLIYFSYDVKMKEKGDIPEGYSVSREKKERFSLILESASTNQTSMYLCASSFDRGSAETQYFGPGTRLLVL.